This entry lists 8 T cell receptor beta chains sequenced from one sample in a study of T cell clonotyping in hematopoietic cell transplantation (dated by TCRdb to the early 2020s). The library was made by the immunoSEQ multiplex PCR assay. The immuneACCESS repertoire file appears here via TCRdb, limited to in-frame rearrangements. These files lack a portion of the clones; in checked studies, under half of the deficit traces to unresolved V genes, and the cause of the others is not known. This sample holds approximately 44,000 clones; about 85% were observed only once. Of the sample, approximately 3% falls within the top ten clones. Read against the paper, the sample's time point label means: recipient sample about 28 days before transplant, after cytoreduction. Sequenced material: peripheral blood mononuclear cells, taken before stem cell transplant. Receptor source: a man aged 60-69 years with acute myeloid leukemia. Some clones in this sample may be carry-over from other donors' samples.

The CDR3 region has the DNA TGTGCCAGTAGTATGGGAACAGGAGAAGGGCCCCAGCATTTT. Its protein is CASSMGTGEGPQHF. The chain couples TRBV19 to TRBJ1-5; a possible D gene is TRBD1 (5 bases). The germline V and J ends were trimmed by 3 bases and 9 bases, with 15 bases remaining between them. The CDR3 loop spans 14 amino acids. Germline-derived CDR1 and CDR2 are LNHDA and SQIVND (reference sequence).

The chain uses TRBV5-6 and TRBJ2-1; TRBD1 might be the D (5 bases). Germline CDR1 and CDR2: SGHDT and YYEEEE. CDR3 size: 14 residues. V was shortened by 5 bases and J by 6 bases, with 15 bases between the two germline ends. The CDR3 DNA reads TGTGCCAGCAGTGGGAACAGGTTAGTCAATGAGCAGTTCTTC. Residues: CASSGNRLVNEQFF.

DNA of the CDR3: TGTGCCAGCTCATCGGGACTATCTTCCTACGAGCAGTACTTC. This encodes CASSSGLSSYEQYF. The rearrangement uses TRBV18 and TRBJ2-7; the match to TRBD2 covers 7 bases. Germline-derived CDR1 and CDR2 are KGHSH and LQKENI. The CDR3 is made up of 14 amino acids. V shed 5 bases, J shed 1 base, and the junction held 5 bases outside the gene matches.

The count of this clone is one. J is TRBJ2-4 and V is TRBV7-2; D is possibly TRBD2 (6 bases). Germline lookup yields CDR1 SGHTA and CDR2 FQGNSA. The CDR3 length is 15 residues. The V gene lost 2 bases and the J gene lost 8 bases, with 16 bases spanning the gap. CDR3 coding DNA: TGTGCCAGCAGCTTATATTCGGCTACGGGGGACATTCAGTACTTC. It yields the protein CASSLYSATGDIQYF.

The chain employs TRBV29-1 and TRBJ1-2; D is possibly TRBD1 (6 bases). This CDR3 is built from 14 residues. V was pared by 0 bases and J by 4 bases, with 12 bases between. Germline loops: CDR1 SQVTM, CDR2 ANQGSEA. CDR3 sequence reads: CSVEDTGASYGYTF. CDR3 nucleotides: TGCAGCGTTGAAGATACGGGGGCTAGCTATGGCTACACCTTC.

V is TRBV30 and J is TRBJ2-5; 11 nucleotides line up with TRBD2. The trim removed 2 bases at V and 1 base at J, leaving 6 bases unmatched. Germline V gives CDR1 GTSNPN, CDR2 SVGIG (reference sequence). The CDR3 sequence is 16 residues long. The CDR3 DNA reads TGTGCCTGGAGTACCCTAGCGGGGGGCTCCCAAGAGACCCAGTACTTC. This sequence encodes CAWSTLAGGSQETQYF.

J is TRBJ2-3 and V is TRBV5-1; D call uncertain. CDR3 size: 16 residues. Germline loops: CDR1 SGHRS, CDR2 YFSETQ. V lost 2 bases, J lost 2 bases, and 15 bases lay in between. CDR3 DNA sequence: TGCGCCAGCAGCTTACGGAACAGAGGATCCACAGATACGCAGTATTTT. Translated, it gives CASSLRNRGSTDTQYF. The whole variable domain, filled in from reference TRBV5-1 and TRBJ2-3, reads KAGVTQTPRYLIKTRGQQVTLSCSPISGHRSVSWYQQTPGQGLQFLFEYFSETQRNKGNFPGRFSGRQFSNSRSEMNVSTLELGDSALYLCASSLRNRGSTDTQYFGPGTRLTVL.

This rearrangement joins TRBV30 to TRBJ1-4, with D hard to call. Trimming cost V 3 bases and J 7 bases, with 18 bases left between them. This CDR3 is 15 amino acids long. Germline values: CDR1 GTSNPN, CDR2 SVGIG (reference sequence). The CDR3, as DNA: TGTGCCTGGAGCCCGTCGGACGGCCTTAGTGAAAAACTGTTTTTT. This codes for CAWSPSDGLSEKLFF.